The 6 T cell receptor beta chains below come from one sample, sequenced in a study of blood T cell repertoires in COVID-19. The table came from immunoSEQ multiplex PCR; TCRdb's copy has only in-frame clones and leaves some out. Of approximately 250,000 clones in the sample, over 80% are singletons; the top ten hold around 4.5%. Sequenced: peripheral blood. The receptors were gathered from a man aged 55 to 70 who had recovered from COVID-19.

V is TRBV10-3 and J is TRBJ1-5; 9 nucleotides line up with TRBD1. V lost 0 bases to trimming and J lost 7 bases; unmatched junction nucleotides: 4. The CDR3 sequence is 15 residues long. From germline, CDR1 is ENHRY and CDR2 SYGVKD. CDR3 sequence (DNA): TGTGCCATCAGTGAGTCACAGGGGGCGGGACAGCCCCAGCATTTT. As protein: CAISESQGAGQPQHF.

The chain employs TRBV6-6 and TRBJ2-1; 8 positions match TRBD2. The V and J ends lost 6 bases and 1 base, in that order; junction bases with no gene match: 8. The CDR3 extends over 16 amino acids. Germline values: CDR1 MNHNY, CDR2 SVGAGI (reference sequence). The CDR3, as DNA: TGTGCCAGCAGACACAGCGGGAGTTTATCCTACAATGAGCAGTTCTTC. This sequence encodes CASRHSGSLSYNEQFF.

The chain recombines TRBV6-5 with TRBJ1-5; no firm D call. V gave up 5 bases and J gave up 1 base, with 9 bases separating them. The length of the CDR3 is 14 residues. Germline values: CDR1 MNHEY, CDR2 SVGAGI. This CDR3 reads CASSREGSNQPQHF. Written as DNA, the CDR3 is TGTGCCAGCAGTAGGGAGGGCAGCAATCAGCCCCAGCATTTT.

The chain couples TRBV19 to TRBJ2-1, with TRBD2 matching over 7 bases. J was trimmed by 4 bases and V by 4 bases; bases with no gene match: 13. The CDR3 totals 17 residues. Germline V gene sequence: CDR1 LNHDA, CDR2 SQIVND (reference sequence). This CDR3 is CASSTTHGTIFYNEQFF. CDR3 nucleotides: TGTGCCAGTAGTACGACACACGGGACTATTTTTTACAATGAGCAGTTCTTC. Together with reference TRBV19 and TRBJ2-1, the CDR3 gives the full variable domain: DGGITQSPKYLFRKEGQNVTLSCEQNLNHDAMYWYRQDPGQGLRLIYYSQIVNDFQKGDIAEGYSVSREKKESFPLTVTSAQKNPTAFYLCASSTTHGTIFYNEQFFGPGTRLTVL.

The rearrangement uses TRBV4-2 and TRBJ2-3; D is possibly TRBD2 (5 bases). Germline values: CDR1 LGHNA, CDR2 YNFKEQ. The CDR3 length is 16 residues. V gave up 4 bases and J gave up 4 bases, with 18 bases separating them. DNA of the CDR3: TGTGCCAGCAGCCCCAGCCAGGTCAGCGGCGCAGATACGCAGTATTTT. Its translation is CASSPSQVSGADTQYF.

The chain combines TRBV7-2 with TRBJ1-3; no reliable D call. This CDR3 spans 14 amino acids. Trimming cost V 5 bases and J 1 base, with 9 bases left between them. Germline CDR1 SGHTA, CDR2 FQGNSA. The CDR3, as DNA: TGTGCCAGCAGCCAACGGTTATCTGGAAACACCATATATTTT. It specifies CASSQRLSGNTIYF.